The 23 T cell receptor beta chains presented below share a single source sample, sequenced in a study of OX40 agonist ivuxolimab in advanced cancers. This table comes from immunoSEQ multiplex PCR, and its TCRdb copy is limited to in-frame clones, with some not included. This table has some 98,000 clones, more than 85% appearing once. The source material was CD4+ or CD8+ T cells sorted from blood, sampled in a trial of the OX40 agonist ivuxolimab. Receptor source: an adult with an advanced solid tumor such as melanoma, head and neck, liver or kidney cancer.

This rearrangement joins TRBV4-1 to TRBJ1-6; weak D call: TRBD1 (6 bases). Germline V CDR1 and CDR2: MGHRA, YSYEKL. V was clipped by 2 bases and J by 0 bases, with 14 bases between them. The length of the CDR3 is 18 residues. CDR3 region: CASSQLGTGSSYNSPLHF. The CDR3 DNA reads as TGCGCCAGCAGCCAACTCGGAACAGGGAGCTCCTATAATTCACCCCTCCACTTT.

The V call is TRBV28, the J call TRBJ1-6, with D possibly TRBD1 on 5 matching bases. The CDR3 totals 14 residues. The germline CDR1 and CDR2 sequences are MDHEN and SYDVKM. Trimming took off 7 bases at V and 14 bases at J, with 21 bases between the two ends. Here the CDR3 DNA reads TGTGCCAGCAACCTCTTGGGGGTTCGGAACACCCTCCACTTT. This sequence encodes CASNLLGVRNTLHF.

The chain combines TRBV7-3 with TRBJ2-5; D ambiguous. CDR1 is SGHTA and CDR2 is FQGTGA in the germline V gene. V was pared by 0 bases and J by 7 bases, with 9 bases between. This CDR3 contains 13 residues. The CDR3 sequence: CASSLTGDGTQYF. The CDR3 region has the DNA TGTGCCAGCAGCTTAACGGGTGACGGGACCCAGTACTTC.

As concerns this clone: Sequence at one end of the junction differs from germline and may be a read error. The CDR3 region has the DNA TGTGCCTGGAGTATCGGGGACAGGGCGAAGACCGGGGAGCTGTTTTTT. This gives the protein CAWSIGDRAKTGELFF. The chain is built from TRBV30 and TRBJ2-2; 9 nucleotides align to TRBD1. Germline V gives CDR1 GTSNPN, CDR2 SVGIG (reference sequence). The CDR3 has 16 amino acids.

The chain carries TRBV28 and TRBJ1-1; a weak D match, TRBD1 (6 bases). The V gene's germline CDR1 is MDHEN and CDR2 SYDVKM. Trimming took off 11 bases at V and 7 bases at J, with 23 bases between the two ends. The CDR3 is made up of 14 amino acids. CDR3 in amino acids: CAHKKGGVYYEAFF. The CDR3 region has the DNA TGTGCCCACAAAAAGGGGGGGGTCTATTATGAAGCTTTCTTT.

The chain employs TRBV27 and TRBJ2-5; perhaps TRBD2 as D (5 bases). This CDR3 is built from 16 residues. V was cut by 5 bases and J by 1 base, with 17 bases left in between. Germline V CDR1 and CDR2: MNHEY, SMNVEV (reference sequence). CDR3 coding DNA: TGTGCCAGCAGTCCCTCCCTCGGGATACGCCAAGAGACCCAGTACTTC. Residues: CASSPSLGIRQETQYF.

The chain recombines TRBV19 with TRBJ1-5; D remains ambiguous. Germline values: CDR1 LNHDA, CDR2 SQIVND (reference sequence). The CDR3 totals 14 residues. V shed 3 bases and J shed 3 bases, with 9 bases lying between them. CDR3 coding DNA: TGTGCCAGTAGTATCCGGGCAGCCAATCAGCCCCAGCATTTT. Amino acids: CASSIRAANQPQHF.

The chain has TRBV7-8 and TRBJ2-5; no reliable D call. CDR1 and CDR2 (germline): SGHVS, FQNEAQ. This CDR3 is 12 amino acids long. The V and J ends lost 0 bases and 4 bases respectively, with 3 bases between them. The CDR3: CASSLARETQYF. The CDR3 DNA sequence: TGTGCCAGCAGCTTAGCGCGAGAGACCCAGTACTTC. Drawing the rest from reference TRBV7-8 and TRBJ2-5, the complete variable domain is GAGVSQSPRYKVAKRGQDVALRCDPISGHVSLFWYQQALGQGPEFLTYFQNEAQLDKSGLPSDRFFAERPEGSVSTLKIQRTQQEDSAVYLCASSLARETQYFGPGTRLLVL.

This clone was picked up one time. This chain links TRBV10-3 with TRBJ2-3; D remains ambiguous. The CDR3 runs 12 residues. Between the trimmed V and J ends, which lost 4 bases and 3 bases, there was a span of 5 bases. Germline V gene sequence: CDR1 ENHRY, CDR2 SYGVKD. DNA of the CDR3: TGTGCCATCAGTGGTCGAACAGATACGCAGTATTTT. Translated, it gives CAISGRTDTQYF.

This chain links TRBV19 with TRBJ1-5; 7 positions agree with TRBD1. CDR3 length: 14 amino acids. V shed 7 bases and J 6 bases; nucleotides not matched to a gene: 9. Germline V lookup: CDR1 LNHDA, CDR2 SQIVND (reference sequence). The chain's CDR3 is CASIRQGGSQPQHF. The DNA of the CDR3 is TGTGCCAGTATTCGACAGGGTGGAAGTCAGCCCCAGCATTTT.

This clone was observed a handful of times. The chain is built from TRBV30 and TRBJ1-5; D gene ambiguous. The V gene's germline CDR1 is GTSNPN and CDR2 SVGIG (reference sequence). This CDR3 spans 13 amino acids. Trimming removed 2 bases at V and 3 bases at J, with 8 bases between. The CDR3 DNA reads as TGTGCCTGGAGTCGGGCAGACAATCAGCCCCAGCATTTT. It is translated as CAWSRADNQPQHF. Combining the CDR3 with reference TRBV30 and TRBJ1-5 gives the whole variable domain SQTIHQWPATLVQPVGSPLSLECTVEGTSNPNLYWYRQAAGRGLQLLFYSVGIGQISSEVPQNLSASRPQDRQFILSSKKLLLSDSGFYLCAWSRADNQPQHFGDGTRLSIL.

In nucleotides, the CDR3 is TGCGCCAGCAGCTCCTTAGCGAGTTCCTACAATGAGCAGTTCTTC. Its protein product is CASSSLASSYNEQFF. The chain recombines TRBV5-1 with TRBJ2-1; maybe TRBD2 (5 bases). Germline V gene sequence: CDR1 SGHRS, CDR2 YFSETQ. CDR3 length: 15 residues. Trimming took 3 bases from V and 1 from J, leaving 11 bases between them. Full variable domain (missing parts from reference TRBV5-1 and TRBJ2-1): KAGVTQTPRYLIKTRGQQVTLSCSPISGHRSVSWYQQTPGQGLQFLFEYFSETQRNKGNFPGRFSGRQFSNSRSEMNVSTLELGDSALYLCASSSLASSYNEQFFGPGTRLTVL.

The V and J genes are TRBV12-5 and TRBJ2-3; D gene ambiguous. Germline loops: CDR1 LGHNT, CDR2 FRNRAP. CDR3 length: 13 amino acids. V was shortened by 2 bases and J by 5 bases, with 8 bases between the two germline ends. Written as DNA, the CDR3 is TGTGCTAGTGGTTTGCGTTTGGGAGATACGCAGTATTTT. This codes for CASGLRLGDTQYF.

This chain connects TRBV10-3 to TRBJ1-5; D might be TRBD1 (6 bases). The CDR3 is 14 residues long. Germline CDR1 is ENHRY and CDR2 is SYGVKD. The V end lost 2 bases, the J end lost 5 bases, and 10 bases lay between the germline ends. CDR3 sequence: CAISEGGLDQPQHF. CDR3 DNA sequence: TGTGCCATCAGTGAGGGGGGGCTCGATCAGCCCCAGCATTTT.

This sequence joins TRBV7-9 and TRBJ2-7, with D possibly matching TRBD2 (6 bases). Germline V gene data show CDR1 as SEHNR and CDR2 as FQNEAQ (reference sequence). V lost 0 bases and J 5 bases, leaving 14 bases between the germline ends. The CDR3 consists of 15 residues. The CDR3 DNA reads as TGTGCCAGCAGCTTAGCCGGGGGAAGTTCTGACGAGCAGTACGTC. It translates to CASSLAGGSSDEQYV.

This clone was counted a single time. V and J are TRBV11-2 and TRBJ2-7; D remains ambiguous. There are 13 residues in the CDR3. V was cut by 5 bases and J by 6 bases, with 14 bases left in between. Looked up from germline, CDR1 is SGHAT and CDR2 is FQNNGV. Written as DNA, the CDR3 is TGTGCCAGCAGCCCTACACGGGCAGTCGAGCAGTACTTC. This sequence encodes CASSPTRAVEQYF.

This clone was seen once. The chain joins TRBV11-3 to TRBJ2-5, with D possibly being TRBD2 (5 bases). Germline lookup yields CDR1 SGHNT and CDR2 YENEEA. The germline V and J ends were trimmed by 5 bases and 2 bases, with 18 bases remaining between them. The CDR3 sequence is 16 residues long. The CDR3 DNA is TGTGCCAGCAGCCAAAGACGCGGGCAGAAGCAAGAGACCCAGTACTTC. Its protein product is CASSQRRGQKQETQYF.

The genes are TRBV2 and TRBJ2-3; D is ambiguous. The CDR3 has 14 amino acids. Germline loops: CDR1 SNHLY, CDR2 FYNNEI. V lost 2 bases, J lost 1 base, and 7 bases lay in between. The CDR3 coding sequence is TGTGCCAGCAGTGAATTACAGCGCACAGATACGCAGTATTTT. This encodes CASSELQRTDTQYF.

The rearrangement links TRBV18 to TRBJ1-5; D is uncertain. Per the germline V gene, CDR1 is KGHSH and CDR2 is LQKENI. V was cut by 3 bases and J by 1 base, with 7 bases left in between. The CDR3 runs 14 residues. CDR3 sequence reads: CASSPNPSNQPQHF. For the CDR3, the DNA is TGTGCCAGCTCACCTAACCCCAGCAATCAGCCCCAGCATTTT.

Written as DNA, the CDR3 is TGTGCCAGCAGTTATCAGGGATTGGCTTCACCCCTCCACTTT. Residues: CASSYQGLASPLHF. The J gene is TRBJ1-6, the V gene TRBV6-6; maybe TRBD1 (5 bases). Trimming pared 3 bases from V and 9 bases from J, leaving 12 bases between. From germline, CDR1 is MNHNY and CDR2 SVGAGI (reference sequence). The CDR3 extends over 14 amino acids.

The gene calls are TRBV30 and TRBJ1-2; D remains unclear. The V end lost 3 bases, the J end lost 4 bases, and 9 bases lay between the germline ends. Germline CDR1 is GTSNPN and CDR2 is SVGIG (reference sequence). The CDR3 is 12 amino acids. The CDR3, as DNA: TGTGCCTGGAGACGGCAGTCCTATGGCTACACCTTC. Its translation: CAWRRQSYGYTF.

This chain connects TRBV5-1 to TRBJ1-1, with D hard to call. Germline CDR1 is SGHRS and CDR2 is YFSETQ. Trimming pared 0 bases from V and 2 bases from J, leaving 11 bases between. This CDR3 comprises 15 residues. CDR3 in DNA: TGCGCCAGCAGCTTGGCTGTATCTGTTAACACTGAAGCTTTCTTT. This sequence encodes CASSLAVSVNTEAFF.

This sequence joins TRBV5-4 and TRBJ1-1, with D uncertain. The CDR3 length is 15 residues. Germline V gene sequence: CDR1 SGHNT, CDR2 YYREEE (reference sequence). Trimming stripped 4 bases from V and 1 base from J, with 14 bases between. The CDR3 spells CASSTSKDGNTEAFF. In DNA, the CDR3 is TGTGCCAGCAGCACTAGCAAAGATGGGAACACTGAAGCTTTCTTT.